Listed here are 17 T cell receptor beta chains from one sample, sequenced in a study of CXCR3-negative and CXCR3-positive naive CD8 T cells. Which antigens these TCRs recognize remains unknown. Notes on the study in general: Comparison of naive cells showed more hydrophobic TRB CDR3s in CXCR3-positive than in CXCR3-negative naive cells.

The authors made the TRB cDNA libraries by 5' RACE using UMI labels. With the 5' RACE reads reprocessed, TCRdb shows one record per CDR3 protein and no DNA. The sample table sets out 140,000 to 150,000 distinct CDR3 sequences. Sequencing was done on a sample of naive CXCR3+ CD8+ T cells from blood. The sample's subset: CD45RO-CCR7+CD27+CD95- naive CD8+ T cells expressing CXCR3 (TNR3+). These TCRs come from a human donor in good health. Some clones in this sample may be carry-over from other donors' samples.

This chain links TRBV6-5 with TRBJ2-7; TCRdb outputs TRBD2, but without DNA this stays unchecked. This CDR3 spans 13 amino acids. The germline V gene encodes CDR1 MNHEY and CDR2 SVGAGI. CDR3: CASRRDYNYEQYF.

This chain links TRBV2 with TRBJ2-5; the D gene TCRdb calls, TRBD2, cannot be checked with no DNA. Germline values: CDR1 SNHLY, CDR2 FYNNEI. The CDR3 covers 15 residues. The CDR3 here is CASSDYGSWQETQYF.

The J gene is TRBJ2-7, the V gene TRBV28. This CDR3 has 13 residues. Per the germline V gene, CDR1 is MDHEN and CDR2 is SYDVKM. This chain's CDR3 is CASSHKGSYEQYF.

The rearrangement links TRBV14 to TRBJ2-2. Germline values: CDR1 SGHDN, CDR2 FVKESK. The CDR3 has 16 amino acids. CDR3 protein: CASSQDVGAWNGELFF. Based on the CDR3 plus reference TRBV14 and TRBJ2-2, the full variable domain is EAGVTQFPSHSVIEKGQTVTLRCDPISGHDNLYWYRRVMGKEIKFLLHFVKESKQDESGMPNNRFLAERTGGTYSTLKVQPAELEDSGVYFCASSQDVGAWNGELFFGEGSRLTVL.

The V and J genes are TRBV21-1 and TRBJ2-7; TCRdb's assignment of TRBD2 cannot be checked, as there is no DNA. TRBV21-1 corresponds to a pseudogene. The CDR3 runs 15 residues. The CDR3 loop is CASSLCHTLVGEQYF.

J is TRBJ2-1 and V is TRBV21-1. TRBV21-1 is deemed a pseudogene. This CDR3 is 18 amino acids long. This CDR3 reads CASSKVHGTVSSYNEQFF.

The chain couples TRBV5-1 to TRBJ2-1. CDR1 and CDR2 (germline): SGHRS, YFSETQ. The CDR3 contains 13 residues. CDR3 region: CASRLSSYNEQFF.

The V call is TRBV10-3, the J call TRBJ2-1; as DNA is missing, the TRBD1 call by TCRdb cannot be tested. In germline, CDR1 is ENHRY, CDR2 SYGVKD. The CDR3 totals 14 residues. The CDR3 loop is CAIRTTGVNNEQFF.

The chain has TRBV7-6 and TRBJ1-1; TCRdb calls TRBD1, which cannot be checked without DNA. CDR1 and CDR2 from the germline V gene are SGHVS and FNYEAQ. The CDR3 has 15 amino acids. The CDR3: CASSLEQGVNTEAFF. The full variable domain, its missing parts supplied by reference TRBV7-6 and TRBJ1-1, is GAGVSQSPRYKVTKRGQDVALRCDPISGHVSLYWYRQALGQGPEFLTYFNYEAQQDKSGLPNDRFSAERPEGSISTLTIQRTEQRDSAMYRCASSLEQGVNTEAFFGQGTRLTVV.

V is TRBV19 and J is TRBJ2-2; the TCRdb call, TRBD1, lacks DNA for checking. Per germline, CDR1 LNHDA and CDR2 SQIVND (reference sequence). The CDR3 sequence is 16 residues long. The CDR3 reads CASSLRTGDYTGELFF.

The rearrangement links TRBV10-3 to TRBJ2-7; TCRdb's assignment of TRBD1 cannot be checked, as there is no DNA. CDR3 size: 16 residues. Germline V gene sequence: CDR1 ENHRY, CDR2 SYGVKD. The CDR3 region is CAISESGTGLNYEQYF.

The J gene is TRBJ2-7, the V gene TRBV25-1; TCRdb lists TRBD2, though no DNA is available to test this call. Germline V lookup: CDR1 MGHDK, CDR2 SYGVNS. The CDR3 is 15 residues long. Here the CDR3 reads CASSELEREMDQQYF.

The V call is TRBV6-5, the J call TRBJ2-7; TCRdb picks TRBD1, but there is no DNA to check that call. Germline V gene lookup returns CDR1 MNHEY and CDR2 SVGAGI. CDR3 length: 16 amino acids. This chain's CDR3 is CASSPQGGQSGTEQYF.

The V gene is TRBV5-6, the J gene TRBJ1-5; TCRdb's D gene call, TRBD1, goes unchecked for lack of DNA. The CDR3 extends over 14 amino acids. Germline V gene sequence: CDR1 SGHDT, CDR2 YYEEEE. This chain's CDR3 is CASSYYRGIQPQHF.

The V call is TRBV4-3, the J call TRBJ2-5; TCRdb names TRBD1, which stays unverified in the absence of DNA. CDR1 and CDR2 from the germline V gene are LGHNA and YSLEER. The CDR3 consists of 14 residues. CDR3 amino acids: CASSTRQGQETQYF.

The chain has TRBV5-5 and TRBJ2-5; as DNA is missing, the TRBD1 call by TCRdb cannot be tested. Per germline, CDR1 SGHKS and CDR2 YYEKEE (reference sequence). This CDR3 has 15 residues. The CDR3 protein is CASRGQGAWQETQYF.

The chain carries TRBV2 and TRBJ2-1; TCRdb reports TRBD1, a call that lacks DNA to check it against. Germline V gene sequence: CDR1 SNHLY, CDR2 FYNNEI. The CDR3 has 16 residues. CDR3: CASKPPSGPSTVEQFF. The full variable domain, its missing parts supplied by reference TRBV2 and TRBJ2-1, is EPEVTQTPSHQVTQMGQEVILRCVPISNHLYFYWYRQILGQKVEFLVSFYNNEISEKSEIFDDQFSVERPDGSNFTLKIRSTKLEDSAMYFCASKPPSGPSTVEQFFGPGTRLTVL.